This is a list of T cell receptor beta chains from one sample in a study of identifying expanded T cells in peripheral blood. Produced via immunoSEQ multiplex PCR; TCRdb's table is partial and in-frame only. The top ten clones hold less than 9.5% of a sample with about 82,000 clones, 70% to 90% of them seen once. What was sequenced was blood. Source of these receptors: a person aged 18 to 75 in good health. Each CDR3 is given with its conserved first and last residue. Each record gives: CDR3 protein, CDR3 DNA, D gene, J gene, clone size, V gene. A D gene is named only where the DNA matches it firmly. Not every row has a clone size; where given, it reads once, few, many or a size class.

CDR3: CASRPGQYGYTF
DNA: TGTGCCAGCCGACCTGGGCAGTATGGCTACACCTTC
D: -
J: TRBJ1-2
size: -
V: TRBV2

CDR3: CASSSGRGQPYEQYF
DNA: TGTGCCAGCAGCTCCGGTCGGGGACAGCCCTACGAGCAGTACTTC
D: TRBD1
J: TRBJ2-7
size: -
V: TRBV7-3

CDR3: CASSFQLQETQYF
DNA: TGTGCCAGCAGCTTTCAACTTCAAGAGACCCAGTACTTC
D: -
J: TRBJ2-5
size: -
V: TRBV5-6

CDR3: CASSLGRGRSNQPQHF
DNA: TGTGCCAGCAGCCTCGGGCGGGGAAGGAGCAATCAGCCCCAGCATTTT
D: -
J: TRBJ1-5
size: -
V: TRBV28

CDR3: CASSNDRGFTLMNTEAFF
DNA: TGTGCCAGTAGTAACGACAGGGGATTTACTCTTATGAACACTGAAGCTTTCTTT
D: TRBD1
J: TRBJ1-1
size: -
V: TRBV19

CDR3: CAWSVAGDEKLFF
DNA: TGTGCCTGGAGTGTCGCTGGTGATGAAAAACTGTTTTTT
D: -
J: TRBJ1-4
size: -
V: TRBV30

CDR3: CAWRTGWVAGYTF
DNA: TGTGCCTGGAGGACAGGGTGGGTCGCTGGCTACACCTTC
D: TRBD1
J: TRBJ1-2
size: -
V: TRBV30

CDR3: CASSLGGQGNYEQYF
DNA: TGCGCCAGCAGCTTGGGAGGTCAGGGGAACTACGAGCAGTACTTC
D: -
J: TRBJ2-7
size: -
V: TRBV5-1

CDR3: CASSFREGNTEAFF
DNA: TGTGCCAGCAGCTTCAGGGAGGGGAACACTGAAGCTTTCTTT
D: -
J: TRBJ1-1
size: -
V: TRBV7-8

CDR3: CSVAKGQRNTEAFF
DNA: TGCAGCGTTGCCAAGGGACAGCGGAACACTGAAGCTTTCTTT
D: TRBD1
J: TRBJ1-1
size: few
V: TRBV29-1

CDR3: CASRQGNGQPQHF
DNA: TGTGCCAGCAGACAGGGAAACGGTCAGCCCCAGCATTTT
D: -
J: TRBJ1-5
size: -
V: TRBV2

CDR3: CASSSAGGLETQYF
DNA: TGTGCCAGCAGCTCGGCGGGAGGGTTGGAGACCCAGTACTTC
D: TRBD2
J: TRBJ2-5
size: -
V: TRBV5-8

CDR3: CARSPGQGGGNTIYF
DNA: TGTGCCAGAAGCCCTGGACAGGGTGGTGGAAACACCATATATTTT
D: TRBD1
J: TRBJ1-3
size: -
V: TRBV5-3

CDR3: CASSQESASQGDEQFF
DNA: TGCGCCAGCAGCCAAGAATCGGCCTCACAGGGCGATGAGCAGTTCTTC
D: -
J: TRBJ2-1
size: -
V: TRBV4-3

CDR3: CASSGWSVTDTQYF
DNA: TGCGCCAGCAGTGGCTGGTCTGTGACAGATACGCAGTATTTT
D: -
J: TRBJ2-3
size: -
V: TRBV10-2

CDR3: CASSASGGSSYNEQFF
DNA: TGTGCCAGCAGCGCCTCAGGCGGGAGCTCCTACAATGAGCAGTTCTTC
D: TRBD2
J: TRBJ2-1
size: -
V: TRBV9

CDR3: CASSEVSINQPQHF
DNA: TGTGCCAGCAGTGAAGTTTCCATCAATCAGCCCCAGCATTTT
D: -
J: TRBJ1-5
size: -
V: TRBV6-1

CDR3: CASSRTGTGVYGYTF
DNA: TGTGCCAGCAGCAGAACCGGGACAGGAGTCTATGGCTACACCTTC
D: TRBD1
J: TRBJ1-2
size: -
V: TRBV7-3

CDR3: CASSLGTGGNEQFF
DNA: TGTGCCAGCAGCCTGGGGACAGGGGGTAATGAGCAGTTCTTC
D: TRBD1
J: TRBJ2-1
size: -
V: TRBV4-2

CDR3: CATSPTFDSWYYNEQFF
DNA: TGTGCCACCAGCCCTACATTCGACAGTTGGTACTACAATGAGCAGTTCTTC
D: -
J: TRBJ2-1
size: once
V: TRBV15